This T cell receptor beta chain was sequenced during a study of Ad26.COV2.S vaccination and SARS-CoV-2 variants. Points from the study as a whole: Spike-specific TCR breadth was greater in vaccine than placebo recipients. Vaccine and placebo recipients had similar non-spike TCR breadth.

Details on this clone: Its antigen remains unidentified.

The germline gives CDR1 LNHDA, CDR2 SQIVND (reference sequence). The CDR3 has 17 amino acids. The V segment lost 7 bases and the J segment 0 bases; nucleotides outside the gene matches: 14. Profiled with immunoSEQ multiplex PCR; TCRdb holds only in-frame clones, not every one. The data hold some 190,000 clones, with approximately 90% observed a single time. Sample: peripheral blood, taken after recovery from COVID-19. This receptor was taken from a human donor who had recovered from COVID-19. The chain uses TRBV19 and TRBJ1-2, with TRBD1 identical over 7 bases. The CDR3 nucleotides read TGTGCCAGTACCCCCTTTCGGCGGACAGGTACTAACTATGGCTACACCTTC. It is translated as CASTPFRRTGTNYGYTF.